These 20 T cell receptor beta chains were all obtained from the same sample, sequenced in a study of blood T cell repertoires in COVID-19. Method: immunoSEQ multiplex PCR; TCRdb's copy keeps in-frame clones and lacks some. The sample lists over 200,000 clones, roughly nine tenths seen once, with 0.7% to 0.85% in the top ten. Sample: peripheral blood. The receptor source for this set is a man aged 55 to 70 with COVID-19, enrolled during active disease.

This clone was detected only once. The rearrangement uses TRBV7-8 and TRBJ2-1; 12 bases align to TRBD1. This CDR3 is built from 15 residues. Germline CDR1 is SGHVS and CDR2 is FQNEAQ. The V segment lost 1 base and the J segment 8 bases; nucleotides outside the gene matches: 3. The chain's CDR3 is CASSLGGTGGYEQFF. The CDR3 bases are TGTGCCAGCAGCTTAGGAGGGACAGGGGGCTATGAGCAGTTCTTC.

This clone has only one observation. V and J are TRBV19 and TRBJ2-1; tentatively, D is TRBD1 (6 bases). V lost 2 bases, J lost 4 bases, and 15 bases lay in between. Germline values: CDR1 LNHDA, CDR2 SQIVND (reference sequence). There are 16 residues in the CDR3. The CDR3 protein is CASSILGRGLYNEQFF. As DNA, the CDR3 is TGTGCCAGTAGTATATTAGGCAGGGGCCTATACAATGAGCAGTTCTTC. Drawing the rest from reference TRBV19 and TRBJ2-1, the complete variable domain is DGGITQSPKYLFRKEGQNVTLSCEQNLNHDAMYWYRQDPGQGLRLIYYSQIVNDFQKGDIAEGYSVSREKKESFPLTVTSAQKNPTAFYLCASSILGRGLYNEQFFGPGTRLTVL.

This chain links TRBV7-2 with TRBJ2-1, with D tentatively TRBD2 (5 bases). CDR1 and CDR2 from the germline V gene are SGHTA and FQGNSA. V dropped 7 bases and J dropped 6 bases, with 10 bases sitting between them. This CDR3 is 12 amino acids long. The CDR3 region is CASNLLGNEQFF. DNA for the CDR3: TGTGCCAGCAACCTACTAGGCAATGAGCAGTTCTTC. Full variable domain (outside the CDR3, taken from reference TRBV7-2 and TRBJ2-1): GAGVSQSPSNKVTEKGKDVELRCDPISGHTALYWYRQSLGQGLEFLIYFQGNSAPDKSGLPSDRFSAERTGGSVSTLTIQRTQQEDSAVYLCASNLLGNEQFFGPGTRLTVL.

The DNA for the CDR3 is TGTGCCAGCTCACCCGACGCGGGGGCGAATTCACCCCTCCACTTT. Protein: CASSPDAGANSPLHF. This chain connects TRBV18 to TRBJ1-6; D is possibly TRBD1 (6 bases). The CDR3 loop spans 15 amino acids. V dropped 3 bases and J dropped 7 bases, with 13 bases sitting between them. Germline CDR1 is KGHSH and CDR2 is LQKENI.

This clone has only one observation. The rearrangement uses TRBV3-1 (or the pseudogene TRBV3-2) and TRBJ2-3; TRBD1 aligns across 10 bases. V lost 1 base to trimming and J lost 4 bases; unmatched junction nucleotides: 2. Germline V gene sequence: CDR1 LGHDT, CDR2 YNNKEL (reference sequence). The CDR3 consists of 15 residues. CDR3 nucleotide sequence: TGTGCCAGCAGCCAAGGACAGGGGGCATCAGATACGCAGTATTTT. Translated: CASSQGQGASDTQYF.

CDR3 DNA sequence: TGTGCCAGCTCACCAATCCCAGGGGTGCGTGGCTACACCTTC. This translates into CASSPIPGVRGYTF. This sequence joins TRBV18 and TRBJ1-2, with D possibly TRBD1 on 6 matching bases. Germline lookup yields CDR1 KGHSH and CDR2 LQKENI. V shed 2 bases and J shed 7 bases, with 14 bases lying between them. CDR3 size: 14 residues.

This clone was recorded once. J is TRBJ1-2 and V is TRBV7-3; 8 bases line up with TRBD1. V shed 5 bases and J 8 bases; nucleotides not matched to a gene: 10. The CDR3 extends over 14 amino acids. Germline CDR1 SGHTA, CDR2 FQGTGA. The CDR3 loop reads CASSPSPPGGGYTF. The CDR3 DNA sequence: TGTGCCAGCAGCCCCTCGCCGCCAGGGGGCGGCTACACCTTC.

The chain links TRBV2 to TRBJ1-1; 8 nucleotides line up with TRBD1. V dropped 7 bases and J dropped 0; count of bases not matched to a gene: 10. Germline loops: CDR1 SNHLY, CDR2 FYNNEI. The CDR3 runs to 16 residues. The CDR3 sequence is CASTLSAGGLNTEAFF. Here the CDR3 DNA reads TGTGCCAGCACCCTGAGCGCAGGGGGCCTGAACACTGAAGCTTTCTTT.

The J gene is TRBJ1-4, the V gene TRBV3-1 (or the pseudogene TRBV3-2); no firm D call. The ends were cut back, 1 base at V and 8 bases at J, with 8 bases in the middle. The CDR3 is 13 amino acids. In germline, CDR1 is LGHDT, CDR2 YNNKEL (reference sequence). The CDR3 loop reads CASSQVASEKLFF. CDR3 nucleotides: TGTGCCAGCAGCCAAGTTGCGTCGGAAAAACTGTTTTTT.

This chain uses TRBV30 with TRBJ2-2; 8 bases agree with TRBD2. The germline CDR1 and CDR2 sequences are GTSNPN and SVGIG (reference sequence). The CDR3 is made up of 14 amino acids. J was trimmed by 8 bases and V by 2 bases; bases with no gene match: 7. In DNA, the CDR3 is TGTGCCTGGAGTCAATCGGGGGGGCCAGGGGAGCTGTTTTTT. This codes for CAWSQSGGPGELFF.

V gene TRBV15 combines with J gene TRBJ2-3, with 11 bases matching TRBD2. In germline, CDR1 is LNHNV, CDR2 YYDKDF (reference sequence). V was pared by 4 bases and J by 8 bases, with 8 bases of the junction left unmatched. This CDR3 is 15 amino acids long. The DNA for the CDR3 is TGTGCCACCAGCAATCGAGAACTAGCGGGAGTTACGCAGTATTTT. Its translation: CATSNRELAGVTQYF.

The chain carries TRBV29-1 and TRBJ2-7; TRBD1 aligns across 8 bases. J gave up 3 bases and V 2 bases, and 12 bases lay outside the gene matches. This CDR3 has 16 residues. From germline, CDR1 is SQVTM and CDR2 ANQGSEA. The CDR3 nucleotides read TGCAGCGTTGAAAGTTTCGCGGGACAGGAGAGCTACGAGCAGTACTTC. It translates to CSVESFAGQESYEQYF.

The chain's CDR3 is CASSSGTGAYEQYF. The CDR3 DNA reads TGCGCCAGCAGCTCCGGGACAGGGGCCTACGAGCAGTACTTC. V is TRBV5-1 and J is TRBJ2-7; TRBD1 agrees at 10 bases. The length of the CDR3 is 14 residues. J was trimmed by 2 bases and V by 3 bases; bases with no gene match: 2. Germline V CDR1 and CDR2: SGHRS, YFSETQ.

J is TRBJ2-3 and V is TRBV15; TRBD1 agrees at 7 bases. The length of the CDR3 is 12 residues. The V segment lost 8 bases and the J segment 2 bases; nucleotides outside the gene matches: 1. Per germline, CDR1 LNHNV and CDR2 YYDKDF (reference sequence). In DNA, the CDR3 is TGTGCCACCGGACAGGTCACAGATACGCAGTATTTT. As protein: CATGQVTDTQYF.

The rearrangement links TRBV21-1 to TRBJ2-4; the D call TRBD1 from the table was never checked on the DNA. TRBV21-1 is described as a pseudogene. The CDR3 sequence is 20 residues long. In nucleotides, the CDR3 is TGTGCCAGCAGCGGGCGGCCACTTGGGACAGGGAGGGGAGCCAAAAACATTCAGTACTTC. It specifies CASSGRPLGTGRGAKNIQYF.

The chain joins TRBV2 to TRBJ1-1, with D perhaps matching TRBD1 (6 bases). The CDR3 loop spans 15 amino acids. Germline V gives CDR1 SNHLY, CDR2 FYNNEI. The V end was cut by 2 bases, the J end by 5 bases, with 15 bases between. The CDR3 nucleotides are TGTGCCAGCAGTGAAAGAGAGACAGGTCTTACTGAAGCTTTCTTT. Its translation is CASSERETGLTEAFF.

The chain carries TRBV7-6 and TRBJ2-7; TRBD2 might be the D (6 bases). The CDR3 is made up of 16 amino acids. Germline CDR1 SGHVS, CDR2 FNYEAQ. V shed 0 bases and J shed 6 bases, with 18 bases lying between them. CDR3 protein: CASSLANRDSTGEQYF. CDR3 DNA: TGTGCCAGCAGCTTAGCCAACCGGGACTCCACAGGCGAGCAGTACTTC.

The DNA of the CDR3 is TGTGCCAGCAGCTTAATGTCCGGACTAGCGCTCCACAATGAGCAGTTCTTC. Translating gives CASSLMSGLALHNEQFF. This rearrangement joins TRBV7-3 to TRBJ2-1, with 9 bases matching TRBD2. J lost 5 bases, V lost 1 base, and 9 bases had no gene match. CDR1 and CDR2 from the germline V gene are SGHTA and FQGTGA. The CDR3 runs 17 residues.

This chain joins TRBV7-6 and TRBJ1-5; the D is unclear. This CDR3 has 13 amino acids. The germline gives CDR1 SGHVS, CDR2 FNYEAQ. V was cut by 0 bases and J by 4 bases, with 4 bases left in between. The CDR3 loop is CASSLAENQPQHF. CDR3 sequence (DNA): TGTGCCAGCAGCTTAGCGGAGAATCAGCCCCAGCATTTT.

This rearrangement joins TRBV6-5 to TRBJ2-7; 7 positions match TRBD2. This CDR3 contains 14 residues. CDR1 and CDR2 (germline): MNHEY, SVGAGI. J lost 3 bases, V lost 5 bases, and 7 bases had no gene match. The CDR3 DNA reads as TGTGCCAGCAGTCCCGGCGGGGGAGGCTACGAGCAGTACTTC. It encodes CASSPGGGGYEQYF.